This TCR beta chain was identified during a study of identical twins. The CDR3 runs to 12 residues. V lost 5 bases to trimming and J lost 6 bases, with 9 bases between them. CDR1 and CDR2 from the germline V gene are MNHEY and SVGAGI. This clonotype was seen many times. TCRdb reprocessed the 5' RACE reads via MiXCR and lists one record per CDR3 protein. The data hold under 800,000 distinct CDR3 sequences, with about 20% observed a single time. The same data also contributed to another study, on T cells expressing NK-cell markers. From that study: Seven of the eight sequenced donors were classified as HCMV-seropositive, and one was classified as seronegative.

The chain joins TRBV6-5 to TRBJ2-3, with a possible D match to TRBD2 (5 bases). The clonotype comes from a woman aged 18-30 years in good health. The sequencing sample was made of PBMCs. CDR3 sequence: CASSPDLDTQYF. The CDR3 bases are TGTGCCAGCAGTCCGGACTTGGATACGCAGTATTTT.